A selection of T cell receptor beta chains follows, all from one sample in a study of shared clonotypes between healthy human individuals. Clones were read by immunoSEQ multiplex PCR, and TCRdb kept only the in-frame ones, dropping some. The table records over 950,000 clones, about 80% of them present only once. Sequences were obtained from memory CD4+ T cells from PBMCs. The receptors stem from a man between 18 and 29 years old in good health. Some clones in this sample may be carry-over from other donors' samples. The CDR3 runs from the conserved cysteine through the conserved F or W. D genes are given only for firm matches. Rows give clone size only sometimes, using once, few, many, or a class for an expanded clone.

TRBJ2-2	16	TRBV2	-	-	TGTGCCAGCGAATCCCGCAAGAACGAGAACACCGGGGAGCTGTTTTTT	CASESRKNENTGELFF
TRBJ2-7	16	TRBV30	TRBD2	once	TGTGCCTGGGACCGGACTAGCGGGAGAAGATCCTACGAGCAGTACTTC	CAWDRTSGRRSYEQYF
TRBJ2-6	16	TRBV9	-	-	TGTGCCAGCAGCGTAGCGGCCAGCTCTGGGGCCAACGTCCTGACTTTC	CASSVAASSGANVLTF
TRBJ1-2	12	TRBV19	-	few	TGTGCCAGTAATGGCAGGGGCTATGGCTACACCTTC	CASNGRGYGYTF
TRBJ1-3	13	TRBV7-8	TRBD1	-	TGTGCCAGCAGCCTGGACAGGGTAGACACCATATATTTT	CASSLDRVDTIYF
TRBJ2-1	15	TRBV7-2	TRBD1	few	TGTGCCAGCAGCTTAGACAGGGGTCTTCACAATGAGCAGTTCTTC	CASSLDRGLHNEQFF
TRBJ2-3	14	TRBV11-1	TRBD2	-	TGTGCCAGCAGCTTAGATGCGGGAGGATATACGCAGTATTTT	CASSLDAGGYTQYF
TRBJ1-1	14	TRBV27	-	few	TGTGCCAGCAGTTTCCGGGGGGCGCGGACTGAAGCTTTCTTT	CASSFRGARTEAFF
TRBJ1-5	15	TRBV18	-	-	TGTGCCAGCTCACCACTGGCAGGCAACAATCAGCCCCAGCATTTT	CASSPLAGNNQPQHF
TRBJ2-3	16	TRBV9	-	-	TGTGCCAGCAGTGAGGTGGGGCGAGGGGTGGCAGATACGCAGTATTTT	CASSEVGRGVADTQYF
TRBJ2-7	15	TRBV4-3	-	-	TGCGCCAGCAGCCAAGATAGGCGGAGTACCTACGAGCAGTACTTC	CASSQDRRSTYEQYF
TRBJ2-1	16	TRBV4-1	-	-	TGCGCCAGCAGCCAACCCCCCGCCTCGGGGGGCGATGAGCAGTTCTTC	CASSQPPASGGDEQFF
TRBJ2-7	17	TRBV15	TRBD2	-	TGTGCCACCAGCAGAGATTCGGGGACTAGCGGGAGATACGAGCAGTACTTC	CATSRDSGTSGRYEQYF
TRBJ2-1	15	TRBV27	TRBD2	-	TGTGCCAGCAGTTGGGGCGGGAGGGTCTACAATGAGCAGTTCTTC	CASSWGGRVYNEQFF
TRBJ1-1	18	TRBV7-2	-	-	TGTGCCAGCAGCTTAGCGCAAGTAGGAGGGGCTAGTTACACTGAAGCTTTCTTT	CASSLAQVGGASYTEAFF
TRBJ1-3	13	TRBV9	-	-	TGTGCCAGCAGCGTAGATTTCCCGGGCACCATATATTTT	CASSVDFPGTIYF
TRBJ1-5	16	TRBV18	-	-	TGTGCCAGCTCGCCTCGTCGGGCCGACGGTGGCCAGCCCCAGCATTTT	CASSPRRADGGQPQHF
TRBJ1-1	15	TRBV2	-	-	TGTGCCAACCGTCCCGAGGGGGGGAGGTACACTGAAGCTTTCTTT	CANRPEGGRYTEAFF
TRBJ2-7	14	TRBV7-2	TRBD1	-	TGTGCCAGCAGCTTGGCGACAGGGTTGTACGAGCAGTACTTC	CASSLATGLYEQYF
TRBJ2-7	11	TRBV2	-	-	TGTGCCAGCAAGATTGGGTTAGAGCAGTACTTC	CASKIGLEQYF
TRBJ1-5	15	TRBV5-1	-	few	TGCGCCAGCAGCTTGATGGCGGACGGAAATCAGCCCCAGCATTTT	CASSLMADGNQPQHF
TRBJ2-1	16	TRBV6-1	-	-	TGTGCCAGCAGTGCCTCTCCGACGGACAACTACAATGAGCAGTTCTTC	CASSASPTDNYNEQFF
TRBJ1-2	14	TRBV5-4	-	-	TGTGCCAGCAGCTCACAGTTAGCTAACTATGGCTACACCTTC	CASSSQLANYGYTF
TRBJ1-2	11	TRBV30	TRBD1	once	TGTGCCTGCAGGACAGGGATAGGCTACACCTTC	CACRTGIGYTF